This is a list of T cell receptor beta chains from one sample in a study of blood T cell repertoires in COVID-19. Only in-frame clones appear in the TCRdb table, and some are missing; sequencing was by immunoSEQ multiplex PCR. Of fewer than 350,000 clones listed, 90% are singletons. The sample was PBMCs or T cells enriched from blood (not recorded which). Receptors originate from a woman in her late teens or twenties with acute COVID-19. CDR3s include the opening cysteine and the closing phenylalanine or tryptophan. D genes are given only for firm matches. A row's size may be missing; if present it is once, few, many or a size class.

>TRBJ2-5|-|TRBD2|TRBV27
CASSSKREVYQETQYF
TGTGCCAGCAGTTCCAAGCGGGAGGTTTACCAAGAGACCCAGTACTTC
>TRBJ2-5|once|-|TRBV5-4
CASSRTAQETQYF
TGTGCCAGCAGCCGGACTGCACAAGAGACCCAGTACTTC
>TRBJ1-2|-|TRBD1|TRBV7-9
CAGGTGRNYGYTF
TGTGCCGGCGGGACAGGCCGCAACTATGGCTACACCTTC
>TRBJ2-1|-|-|TRBV11-2
CASSLVERSSYNEQFF
TGTGCCAGCAGCTTAGTCGAGCGGAGCTCCTACAATGAGCAGTTCTTC
>TRBJ2-7|once|TRBD1|TRBV14
CASRSGGTGAYEQYF
TGTGCCAGCAGGTCTGGTGGGACAGGCGCCTACGAGCAGTACTTC
>TRBJ2-2|once|-|TRBV5-5
CASSLGAGLSTGELFF
TGTGCCAGCAGCTTGGGGGCAGGTCTAAGCACCGGGGAGCTGTTTTTT
>TRBJ2-7|-|-|TRBV27
CASSLSQGSYEQYF
TGTGCCAGCAGTTTATCGCAGGGATCCTACGAGCAGTACTTC
>TRBJ1-2|-|-|TRBV10-1
CASSPRGHRGGYTF
TGCGCCAGCAGTCCTCGGGGTCATCGAGGTGGCTACACCTTC
>TRBJ2-5|-|TRBD1|TRBV5-4
CASSLGDRGETQYF
TGTGCCAGCAGCTTGGGGGACAGGGGAGAGACCCAGTACTTC
>TRBJ1-6|-|-|TRBV28
CASSSFGGYNSPLHF
TGTGCCAGCAGTTCCTTTGGAGGCTATAATTCACCCCTCCACTTT
>TRBJ1-1|-|-|TRBV11-2
CASSWGVGDMNTEAFF
TGTGCCAGCAGCTGGGGCGTAGGGGACATGAACACTGAAGCTTTCTTT
>TRBJ2-1|-|TRBD2|TRBV28
CASLLAGAVNEQFF
TGTGCCAGCCTCTTAGCGGGAGCTGTCAATGAGCAGTTCTTC
>TRBJ1-1|few|TRBD1|TRBV3-1/TRBV3-2
CASSQHDRDAEAFF
TGTGCCAGCAGCCAACACGACAGGGACGCTGAAGCTTTCTTT
>TRBJ2-2|-|-|TRBV15
CATSSGTGELFF
TGTGCCACCAGCAGCGGGACCGGGGAGCTGTTTTTT
>TRBJ1-3|-|TRBD1|TRBV18
CASALGQVRSGNTIYF
TGTGCCAGCGCACTCGGACAGGTTCGCTCTGGAAACACCATATATTTT
>TRBJ1-6|-|TRBD1|TRBV10-3
CAISESAQGASPLHF
TGTGCCATCAGTGAGTCTGCCCAGGGGGCTTCACCCCTCCACTTT
>TRBJ1-6|-|TRBD1|TRBV28
CASSLRQGDNSPLHF
TGTGCCAGCAGTCTCCGACAGGGGGATAATTCACCCCTCCACTTT
>TRBJ2-1|-|TRBD2|TRBV2
CASRGGLASRNEQFF
TGTGCCAGCCGGGGGGGACTAGCGTCGAGGAATGAGCAGTTCTTC
>TRBJ2-1|once|-|TRBV6-2/TRBV6-3
CASSYSMGLVEQFF
TGTGCCAGCAGTTACTCGATGGGGCTAGTTGAGCAGTTCTTC
>TRBJ1-6|-|-|TRBV7-6
CASSSNRADNSPLHF
TGTGCCAGCAGCTCCAACAGGGCCGATAATTCACCCCTCCACTTT
>TRBJ2-5|-|TRBD2|TRBV28
CASSGWTSGRNPETQYF
TGTGCCAGCAGCGGATGGACTAGCGGGAGGAACCCGGAGACCCAGTACTTC
>TRBJ1-1|-|-|TRBV21-1
CASRGQGTEAFF
TGTGCCAGCAGGGGACAGGGAACTGAAGCTTTCTTT
>TRBJ2-7|-|TRBD1|TRBV29-1
CSVQDRGGYEQYF
TGCAGCGTTCAGGACAGGGGTGGCTACGAGCAGTACTTC
>TRBJ2-3|-|TRBD1|TRBV4-1
CASSPRQETGVDTQYF
TGCGCCAGCAGCCCCCGACAAGAGACAGGGGTGGATACGCAGTATTTT
>TRBJ2-7|once|TRBD2|TRBV5-6
CASADWVAGGPYEQYF
TGTGCCAGCGCCGATTGGGTAGCGGGAGGACCCTACGAGCAGTACTTC
>TRBJ1-2|-|TRBD1|TRBV6-2/TRBV6-3
CASSSVDRGLNGYTF
TGTGCCAGCAGTTCCGTTGACAGGGGACTTAATGGCTACACCTTC
>TRBJ1-2|-|TRBD1|TRBV4-2
CASSQGTGSTYGYTF
TGTGCCAGCAGCCAGGGGACAGGGTCGACCTATGGCTACACCTTC
>TRBJ1-3|-|TRBD1|TRBV30
CAWSSSGTGGTTIYF
TGTGCCTGGAGCTCCTCCGGGACAGGGGGCACGACCATATATTTT
>TRBJ2-6|-|-|TRBV27
CASSPQSGANVLTF
TGTGCCAGCAGTCCCCAATCTGGGGCCAACGTCCTGACTTTC
>TRBJ2-1|-|TRBD1|TRBV10-3
CAIRGQVFNEQFF
TGTGCCATCAGGGGACAGGTTTTCAATGAGCAGTTCTTC
>TRBJ1-2|-|-|TRBV23-1
CASSQSGRGAYYGYTF
TGCGCCAGCAGTCAATCGGGCAGGGGAGCTTACTATGGCTACACCTTC
>TRBJ1-6|once|TRBD1|TRBV4-1
CASSPNPGQGNSPLHF
TGCGCCAGCAGCCCAAACCCGGGACAGGGGAACTCACCCCTCCACTTT
>TRBJ2-5|-|-|TRBV5-1
CASSLVAGMRETQYF
TGCGCCAGCAGCTTGGTGGCAGGGATGAGAGAGACCCAGTACTTC
>TRBJ2-1|-|TRBD2|TRBV2
CASLYGGRGLVYNEQFF
TGTGCCAGCCTCTATGGGGGCAGGGGACTAGTATACAATGAGCAGTTCTTC
>TRBJ2-7|-|-|TRBV3-1/TRBV3-2
CASSQETGPAYEQYF
TGTGCCAGCAGCCAAGAAACAGGACCAGCCTACGAGCAGTACTTC
>TRBJ2-2|once|TRBD1|TRBV7-3
CASGTGRTGELFF
TGTGCCAGCGGGACAGGGAGAACCGGGGAGCTGTTTTTT
>TRBJ1-2|-|-|TRBV5-1
CASSSPDGIYGYTF
TGCGCCAGCAGCTCCCCCGACGGGATCTATGGCTACACCTTC
>TRBJ2-7|-|-|TRBV6-5
CASRGGFSYEQYF
TGTGCCAGCAGGGGCGGGTTCTCCTACGAGCAGTACTTC
>TRBJ1-6|many|-|TRBV6-5
CASSRQSYNSPLHF
TGTGCCAGCAGTAGACAGAGCTATAATTCACCCCTCCACTTT
>TRBJ2-7|-|-|TRBV29-1
CSVEATSLEQYF
TGCAGCGTCGAAGCTACTTCTCTCGAGCAGTACTTC
>TRBJ1-5|-|TRBD1|TRBV28
CASSSPQGGHRQPQHF
TGTGCCAGCAGTTCTCCACAGGGGGGCCACAGACAGCCCCAGCATTTT
>TRBJ1-5|-|TRBD1|TRBV2
CASRPGTGLSNQPQHF
TGTGCCAGCAGGCCCGGGACAGGGCTTAGCAATCAGCCCCAGCATTTT
>TRBJ1-4|-|TRBD1|TRBV29-1
CSARTGRDEKLFF
TGCAGCGCCCGGACAGGGAGAGATGAAAAACTGTTTTTT
>TRBJ2-1|-|TRBD2|TRBV13
CASSLETSGIPYNEQFF
TGTGCCAGCAGCTTAGAAACTAGCGGGATCCCCTACAATGAGCAGTTCTTC
>TRBJ2-7|-|-|TRBV20-1
CSVEGTYEQYF
TGCAGTGTGGAGGGTACCTACGAGCAGTACTTC
>TRBJ2-2|once|-|TRBV14
CASSQGLGNTGELFF
TGTGCCAGCAGCCAAGGACTAGGCAACACCGGGGAGCTGTTTTTT
>TRBJ1-5|-|-|TRBV6-5
CASSHRQVAGQPQHF
TGTGCCAGCAGTCACAGACAGGTGGCGGGTCAGCCCCAGCATTTT
>TRBJ1-2|once|-|TRBV7-9
CASREAGGYTF
TGTGCCAGCAGAGAGGCTGGTGGCTACACCTTC
>TRBJ2-1|-|TRBD2|TRBV7-9
CASSLGTSPHEQFF
TGTGCCAGCAGCTTGGGGACTAGCCCCCATGAGCAGTTCTTC
>TRBJ2-1|-|-|TRBV27
CARRSSYNEQFF
TGTGCCCGAAGGAGCTCCTACAATGAGCAGTTCTTC